This T cell receptor beta chain was found in a study of T cells in Graves' hyperthyroidism and ophthalmopathy (dated by TCRdb to about 2019). Some background on the complete study: Peripheral blood samples were taken at initial diagnosis, before any treatment was given. According to the paper, TCR Vbeta CDR3 sequencing was carried out on approximately 140 peripheral blood samples, which came from 40 to 45 ophthalmopathy, under 80 hyperthyroidism and roughly 17 progressor patients. For training and testing, the 100 or so patients in the discovery cohort were randomly divided in a 7:3 ratio. Prospective prediction of ophthalmopathy was tested in an independent validation cohort of under 20 hyperthyroidism patients and 17 patients who later progressed to ophthalmopathy. After blood sampling, hyperthyroidism patients were treated with methimazole at a starting dose of 30 mg daily, and ophthalmopathy patients were treated with high-dose intravenous methylprednisolone. To identify TCR V-J signatures that set the groups apart, the researchers used a discovery cohort of more than 95 patients, made up of 40 to 45 with Graves' ophthalmopathy and around 58 with stable Graves' hyperthyroidism. In addition, the study compared T-cell repertoires in thyroid tissue and in blood from five or six Graves' hyperthyroidism patients. Points the paper makes about the study in general: In validation, the model predicted progression to ophthalmopathy with approximately 70% sensitivity and less than 75% specificity, a median of 6.5 months before onset. Sample size was not statistically predetermined, and investigators were not blinded to group allocation. Most expanded thyroid clonotypes (frequency above 0.001) were also found in blood, which suggests that blood repertoires may mirror thyroid immune responses. A model built on a 13 V-J signature distinguished ophthalmopathy from stable hyperthyroidism, reaching roughly 88% sensitivity and around 81% specificity in cross-validation and 80%/75% in testing.

The TCR beta CDR3 regions were amplified from the RNA transcripts. A first-round RT-PCR of the TCR CDR3 used the HTBI primer set with the Qiagen OneStep RT-PCR kit. Libraries were constructed in a second round of multiplex PCR, after which size selection and purification were carried out. Sequencing of the libraries was done on an Illumina HiSeq2000 using paired-end 100 bp reads. The published analysis was carried out like this. SOAPnuke was used to process the raw data, removing reads that contained adapters or uncalled bases, had a mean Phred below 15, or lacked an exact match to the constant primer or identifier. COPE v1.2.5 was used to merge high-quality paired reads, and clonotypes were defined as unique nucleotide sequences. MiTCR v1.1 was used to align the clonotypes against IMGT TRBV, TRBD and TRBJ reference segments. Analysis was restricted to V-J combinations with a frequency above 0.0001, which covered over 98% of repertoires. The TCS score was defined as F50 (clonal expansion) divided by E x V (chaos), with BLOSUM62-based TCRdist calculated between CDR3 peptides within each V-J. Welch's t-statistics and random forest reduced roughly 530 V-J features to 10 to 15, which were used in a naive Bayes classifier (R e1071). Using fastp at Q25 and MiXCR, TCRdb reprocessed the public reads and kept productive beta chains. Here each entry gathers all rows of one CDR3 protein and keeps the most common genes and DNA. These V and J calls rely on TCRdb rather than the paper's analysis. The sample table lists approximately 400,000 distinct CDR3 sequences, roughly 14% of them with a count of one. The ten largest clonotypes hold roughly 20% of the sample.

Hyperthyroidism patients were newly diagnosed, had a disease duration of under 2 months, and were aged 18 to 65 years. Patients with uncontrolled infections, other autoimmune diseases, pregnancy or lactation were excluded. Diagnoses were based on clinical symptoms, serum thyroxine and TRAb, thyroid ultrasound and orbital computed tomography. For progressor patients, blood was drawn at the first diagnosis of hyperthyroidism, before any ophthalmopathy symptoms had appeared. PBMCs were isolated from 10 ml of fresh peripheral blood by Ficoll-Paque density gradient centrifugation. Progressor patients were initially diagnosed with Graves' hyperthyroidism and developed ophthalmopathy during follow-up. Total RNA was extracted using Trizol reagent, and RNA quality was assessed on an Agilent 2100 Bioanalyzer. This clonotype appeared many times. It has no known antigen specificity. No base-level quality is on record; no much larger clone is a single base apart.

This sequence originates from a man aged 30 to 39 with Graves' hyperthyroidism that later progressed to Graves' ophthalmopathy. The sequenced sample was blood.

Here is the DNA: TGTGCTAGTGGTCCAACGGGGTTAACCGGGGAGCTGTTTTTT. The resulting protein is CASGPTGLTGELFF. The receptor chain draws on TRBV12-5 and TRBJ2-2, and TRBD2 may be the D gene, going by 5 matching bases. The CDR3 starts with the cysteine, ends with the phenylalanine, and has 14 residues. Only the CDR3 part of the read is kept: 42 bases, read in frame from the first base. V is shortened by 5 bases, J by 5 bases, and the region joining them spans 12 bases. The germline V gene supplies CDR1 LGHNT and CDR2 FRNRAP.